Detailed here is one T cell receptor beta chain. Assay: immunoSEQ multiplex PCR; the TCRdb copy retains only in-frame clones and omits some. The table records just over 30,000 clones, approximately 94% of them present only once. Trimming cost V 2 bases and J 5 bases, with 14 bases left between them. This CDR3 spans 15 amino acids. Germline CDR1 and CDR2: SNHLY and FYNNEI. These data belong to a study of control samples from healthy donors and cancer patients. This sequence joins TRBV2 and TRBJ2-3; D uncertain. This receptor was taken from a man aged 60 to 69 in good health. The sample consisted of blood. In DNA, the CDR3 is TGTGCCAGCAGTGAAAAACCCGGTCATGGAGATACGCAGTATTTT. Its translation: CASSEKPGHGDTQYF.